The rows below give T cell receptor beta chains drawn from one sample of a study of T cell clones after liver transplantation. Produced via immunoSEQ multiplex PCR; TCRdb's table is partial and in-frame only. The sample carries under 55,000 clones, around 85% recorded once. The specimen comprised CD8+ T cells from blood, sampled 12 months after liver transplant. The receptors shown here come from a human patient who received a liver transplant. These T cells may partly come from the graft donor. The CDR3 runs from the conserved cysteine through the conserved F or W. A D gene is named only where the DNA matches it firmly. Some rows mark clone size as missing; the rest say once, few, many or name a class of expanded clone.

d_call clone_size j_call v_call cdr3_aa cdr3_nt
- - TRBJ1-2 TRBV5-6 CASSLVQNYGYTF TGTGCCAGCAGCTTGGTACAAAACTATGGCTACACCTTC
TRBD2 - TRBJ2-2 TRBV28 CASSFRGLKYGELFF TGTGCCAGCAGTTTTAGGGGACTAAAATACGGGGAGCTGTTTTTT
- - TRBJ2-7 TRBV28 CASSLVRDPYEQYF TGTGCCAGCAGTTTAGTCCGGGACCCCTACGAGCAGTACTTC
TRBD1 - TRBJ2-3 TRBV19 CASSMDRGLEDTQYF TGTGCCAGTAGTATGGACAGGGGGCTGGAAGATACGCAGTATTTT
- - TRBJ2-6 TRBV18 CASSPRGFSGANVLTF TGTGCCAGCTCACCACGTGGTTTCTCTGGGGCCAACGTCCTGACTTTC
- - TRBJ2-2 TRBV6-1 CASRDSDSRTGELFF TGTGCCAGCAGGGATTCGGACAGTCGGACCGGGGAGCTGTTTTTT
- - TRBJ2-5 TRBV7-8 CASSYGGGIQETQYF TGTGCCAGCAGCTACGGTGGCGGGATCCAAGAGACCCAGTACTTC
TRBD1 - TRBJ2-7 TRBV2 CASEDRGLSYEQYF TGTGCCAGTGAAGACAGGGGCCTCTCCTACGAGCAGTACTTC
TRBD1 - TRBJ2-2 TRBV5-1 CASDRGEDTGELFF TGCGCCAGCGACAGGGGGGAAGATACCGGGGAGCTGTTTTTT
- - TRBJ2-3 TRBV27 CASFGWNTQYF TGTGCCTCGTTCGGGTGGAATACGCAGTATTTT
TRBD1 - TRBJ2-7 TRBV27 CASRETGLYPSEQYF TGTGCCAGCAGGGAGACAGGGTTGTACCCTTCCGAGCAGTACTTC
- - TRBJ2-2 TRBV27 CAGGEPHTGELFF TGTGCCGGAGGGGAGCCCCACACCGGGGAGCTGTTTTTT
- - TRBJ2-7 TRBV28 CASSLYGPVKPYEQYF TGTGCCAGCAGTTTATACGGGCCAGTCAAACCCTACGAGCAGTACTTC
- - TRBJ1-5 TRBV7-6 CASSLKAAGNQPQHF TGTGCCAGCAGCTTAAAGGCTGCGGGCAATCAGCCCCAGCATTTT
- once TRBJ2-1 TRBV29-1 CSVEDLEDEQFF TGCAGCGTTGAAGATCTCGAGGATGAGCAGTTCTTC
- - TRBJ2-6 TRBV7-8 CASSSPFVGSRGISGANVLTF TGTGCCAGCAGCTCCCCCTTTGTTGGAAGCCGCGGAATCTCTGGGGCCAACGTCCTGACTTTC
- once TRBJ2-5 TRBV7-7 CASSFPPSSQETQYF TGTGCCAGCAGTTTCCCTCCTAGCTCCCAGGAGACCCAGTACTTC
TRBD2 - TRBJ2-5 TRBV4-1 CASSQVGRETQYF TGCGCCAGCAGCCAAGTCGGGAGGGAGACCCAGTACTTC
- few TRBJ2-2 TRBV28 CASSPRVEGGELFF TGTGCCAGCAGTCCCCGGGTGGAAGGCGGGGAGCTGTTTTTT
TRBD1 - TRBJ2-7 TRBV29-1 CSVGQGSEQYF TGCAGCGTCGGACAGGGTAGCGAGCAGTACTTC
- - TRBJ2-2 TRBV19 CASSPRTGELFF TGTGCCAGTAGTCCACGCACCGGGGAGCTGTTTTTT
- - TRBJ1-3 TRBV5-1 CASSLAGVDSGNTIYF TGCGCCAGCAGCTTGGCGGGAGTCGACTCTGGAAACACCATATATTTT
- - TRBJ2-1 TRBV5-1 CASSFYSGYNEQFF TGCGCCAGCAGCTTCTACAGCGGTTACAATGAGCAGTTCTTC
TRBD2 - TRBJ2-2 TRBV4-1 CASSQDGGRAGELFF TGCGCCAGCAGCCAAGACGGCGGGAGGGCCGGGGAGCTGTTTTTT
TRBD2 - TRBJ2-1 TRBV28 CASSSSGREHNEQFF TGTGCCAGCAGTTCGAGCGGGAGAGAACACAATGAGCAGTTCTTC
- few TRBJ1-1 TRBV11-2 CASSLARDTEAFF TGTGCCAGCAGCTTAGCCAGGGACACTGAAGCTTTCTTT
- - TRBJ1-2 TRBV15 CATSRDRDIGRGYGYTF TGTGCCACCAGCAGAGATAGGGATATAGGTAGGGGCTATGGCTACACCTTC
- - TRBJ2-7 TRBV7-2 CASSPGPIPPYEQYF TGTGCCAGCAGCCCAGGACCAATCCCTCCCTACGAGCAGTACTTC
- - TRBJ2-7 TRBV27 CASRLTRGSYEQYF TGTGCCAGCAGGCTTACCCGGGGATCCTACGAGCAGTACTTC